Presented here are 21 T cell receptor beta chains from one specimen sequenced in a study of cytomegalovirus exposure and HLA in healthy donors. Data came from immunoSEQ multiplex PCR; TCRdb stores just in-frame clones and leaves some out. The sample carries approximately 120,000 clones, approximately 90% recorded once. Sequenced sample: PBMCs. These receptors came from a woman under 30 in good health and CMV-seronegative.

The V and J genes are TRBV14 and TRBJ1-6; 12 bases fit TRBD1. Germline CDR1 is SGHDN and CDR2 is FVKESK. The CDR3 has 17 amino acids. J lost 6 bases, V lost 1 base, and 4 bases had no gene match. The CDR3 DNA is TGTGCCAGCAGCCAAGGGGGACAGGGGGCGCGTAATTCACCCCTCCACTTT. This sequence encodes CASSQGGQGARNSPLHF.

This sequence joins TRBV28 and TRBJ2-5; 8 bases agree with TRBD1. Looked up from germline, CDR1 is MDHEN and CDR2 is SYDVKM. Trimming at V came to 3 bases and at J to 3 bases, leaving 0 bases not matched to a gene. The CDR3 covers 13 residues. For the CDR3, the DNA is TGTGCCAGCAGTTTGGACAGGGAAGAGACCCAGTACTTC. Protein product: CASSLDREETQYF.

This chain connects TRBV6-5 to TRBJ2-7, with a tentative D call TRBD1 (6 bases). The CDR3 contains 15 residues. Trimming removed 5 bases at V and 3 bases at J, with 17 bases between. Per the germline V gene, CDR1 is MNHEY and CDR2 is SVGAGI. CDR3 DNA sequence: TGTGCCAGCAGTAATCCGGGACAAGTAAACTACGAGCAGTACTTC. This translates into CASSNPGQVNYEQYF.

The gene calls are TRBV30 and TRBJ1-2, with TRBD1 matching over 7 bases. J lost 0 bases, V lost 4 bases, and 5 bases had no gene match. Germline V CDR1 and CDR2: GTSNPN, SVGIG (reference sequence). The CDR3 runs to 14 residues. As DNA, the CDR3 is TGTGCCTGGACTAGGACAGGTGCTAACTATGGCTACACCTTC. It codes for CAWTRTGANYGYTF. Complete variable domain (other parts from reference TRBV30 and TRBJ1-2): SQTIHQWPATLVQPVGSPLSLECTVEGTSNPNLYWYRQAAGRGLQLLFYSVGIGQISSEVPQNLSASRPQDRQFILSSKKLLLSDSGFYLCAWTRTGANYGYTFGSGTRLTVV.

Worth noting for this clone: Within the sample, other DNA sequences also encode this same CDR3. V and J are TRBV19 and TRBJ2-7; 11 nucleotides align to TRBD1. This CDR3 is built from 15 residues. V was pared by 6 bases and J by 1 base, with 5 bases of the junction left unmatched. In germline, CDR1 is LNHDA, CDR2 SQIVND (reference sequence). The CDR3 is CASSPGQGASYEQYF. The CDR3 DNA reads TGTGCCAGTAGCCCAGGACAGGGGGCTTCCTACGAGCAGTACTTC.

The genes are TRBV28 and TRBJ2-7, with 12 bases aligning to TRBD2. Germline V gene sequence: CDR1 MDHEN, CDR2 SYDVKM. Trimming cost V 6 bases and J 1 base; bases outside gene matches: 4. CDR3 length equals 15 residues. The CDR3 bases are TGTGCCAGCAGACCGACTAGCGGGGGATCCTACGAGCAGTACTTC. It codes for CASRPTSGGSYEQYF. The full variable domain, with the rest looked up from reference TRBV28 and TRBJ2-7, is DVKVTQSSRYLVKRTGEKVFLECVQDMDHENMFWYRQDPGLGLRLIYFSYDVKMKEKGDIPEGYSVSREKKERFSLILESASTNQTSMYLCASRPTSGGSYEQYFGPGTRLTVT.

CDR3 amino acids: CASSRTGANEKLFF. The CDR3 DNA follows: TGCGCCAGCAGCCGGACAGGGGCAAATGAAAAACTGTTTTTT. The genes are TRBV5-1 and TRBJ1-4; 9 bases line up with TRBD1. Germline V CDR1 and CDR2: SGHRS, YFSETQ. The CDR3 loop spans 14 amino acids. V shed 4 bases, J shed 5 bases, and the junction held 3 bases outside the gene matches.

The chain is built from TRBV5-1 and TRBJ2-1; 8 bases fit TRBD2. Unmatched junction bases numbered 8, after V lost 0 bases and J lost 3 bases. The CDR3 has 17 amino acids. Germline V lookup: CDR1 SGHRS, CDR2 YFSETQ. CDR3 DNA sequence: TGCGCCAGCAGCTTGGGGGAGCGGGAGAATAACTACAATGAGCAGTTCTTC. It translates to CASSLGERENNYNEQFF.

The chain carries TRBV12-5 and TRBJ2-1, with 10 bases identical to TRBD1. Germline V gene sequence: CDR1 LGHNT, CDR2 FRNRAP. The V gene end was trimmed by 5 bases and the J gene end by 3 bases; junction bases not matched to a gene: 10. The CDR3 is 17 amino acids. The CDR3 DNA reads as TGTGCTAGTGGTGCGACAGGGGGCCCCCAGGGCTACAATGAGCAGTTCTTC. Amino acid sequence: CASGATGGPQGYNEQFF.

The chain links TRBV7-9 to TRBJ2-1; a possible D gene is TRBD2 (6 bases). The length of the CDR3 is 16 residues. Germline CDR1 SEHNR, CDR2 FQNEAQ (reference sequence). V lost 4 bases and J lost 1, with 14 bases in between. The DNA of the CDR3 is TGTGCCAGCAGCTCCGCGGCGGGGCCTTCCTACAATGAGCAGTTCTTC. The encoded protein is CASSSAAGPSYNEQFF.

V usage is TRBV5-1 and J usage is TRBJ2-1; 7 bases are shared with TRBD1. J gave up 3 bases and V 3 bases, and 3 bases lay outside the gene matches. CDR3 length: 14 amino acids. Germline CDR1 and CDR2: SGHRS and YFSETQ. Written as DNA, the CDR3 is TGCGCCAGCAGCTCCAACAGGGGCTACAATGAGCAGTTCTTC. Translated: CASSSNRGYNEQFF.

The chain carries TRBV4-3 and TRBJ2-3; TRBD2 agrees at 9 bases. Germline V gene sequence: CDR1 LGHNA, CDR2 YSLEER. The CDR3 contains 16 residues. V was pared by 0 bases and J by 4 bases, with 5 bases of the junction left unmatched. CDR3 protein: CASSQDGSGSPDTQYF. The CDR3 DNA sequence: TGCGCCAGCAGCCAAGATGGTAGCGGGAGCCCAGATACGCAGTATTTT.

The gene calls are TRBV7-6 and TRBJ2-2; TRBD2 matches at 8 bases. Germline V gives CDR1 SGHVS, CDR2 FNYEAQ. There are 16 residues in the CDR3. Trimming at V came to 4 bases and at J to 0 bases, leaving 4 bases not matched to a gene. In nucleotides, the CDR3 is TGTGCCAGCAGCTCGATAGCGGGGACGAACACCGGGGAGCTGTTTTTT. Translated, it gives CASSSIAGTNTGELFF.

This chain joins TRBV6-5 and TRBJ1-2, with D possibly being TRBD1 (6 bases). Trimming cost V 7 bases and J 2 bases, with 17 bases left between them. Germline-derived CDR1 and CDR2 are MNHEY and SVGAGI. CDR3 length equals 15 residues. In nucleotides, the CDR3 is TGTGCCAGCACCCGATACAGGGTCGGAAACTATGGCTACACCTTC. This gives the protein CASTRYRVGNYGYTF.

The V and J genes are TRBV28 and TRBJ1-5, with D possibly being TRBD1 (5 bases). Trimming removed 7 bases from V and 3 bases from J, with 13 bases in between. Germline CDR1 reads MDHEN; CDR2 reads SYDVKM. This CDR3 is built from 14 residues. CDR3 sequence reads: CASTKTGFNQPQHF. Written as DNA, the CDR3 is TGTGCCAGCACCAAAACAGGATTCAATCAGCCCCAGCATTTT.

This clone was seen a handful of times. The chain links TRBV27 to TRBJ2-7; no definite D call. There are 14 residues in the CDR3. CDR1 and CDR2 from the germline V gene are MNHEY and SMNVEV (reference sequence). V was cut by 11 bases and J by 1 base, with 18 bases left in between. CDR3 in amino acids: CADEQIPRSYEQYF. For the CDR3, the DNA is TGTGCCGACGAACAGATCCCAAGGTCCTACGAGCAGTACTTC.

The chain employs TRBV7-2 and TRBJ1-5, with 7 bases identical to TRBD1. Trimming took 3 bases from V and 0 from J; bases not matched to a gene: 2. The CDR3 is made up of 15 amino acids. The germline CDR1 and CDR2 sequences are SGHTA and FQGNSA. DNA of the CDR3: TGTGCCAGCAGCTTTGAGGGGGCTAGCAATCAGCCCCAGCATTTT. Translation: CASSFEGASNQPQHF.

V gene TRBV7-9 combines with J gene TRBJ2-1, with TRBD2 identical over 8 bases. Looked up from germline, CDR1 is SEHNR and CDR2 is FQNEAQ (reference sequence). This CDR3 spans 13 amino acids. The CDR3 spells CAVSGSPSNEQFF. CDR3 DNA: TGTGCTGTCAGCGGGAGCCCCTCCAATGAGCAGTTCTTC. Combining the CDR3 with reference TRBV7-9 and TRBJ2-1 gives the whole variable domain DTGVSQNPRHKITKRGQNVTFRCDPISEHNRLYWYRQTLGQGPEFLTYFQNEAQLEKSRLLSDRFSAERPKGSFSTLEIQRTEQGDSAMYLCAVSGSPSNEQFFGPGTRLTVL.

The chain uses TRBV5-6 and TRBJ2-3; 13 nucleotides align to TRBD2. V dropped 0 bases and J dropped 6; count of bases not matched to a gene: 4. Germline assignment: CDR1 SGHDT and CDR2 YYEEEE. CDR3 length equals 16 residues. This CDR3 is CASSLGTSGGWDTQYF. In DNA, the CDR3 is TGTGCCAGCAGCTTGGGGACTAGCGGGGGTTGGGATACGCAGTATTTT.

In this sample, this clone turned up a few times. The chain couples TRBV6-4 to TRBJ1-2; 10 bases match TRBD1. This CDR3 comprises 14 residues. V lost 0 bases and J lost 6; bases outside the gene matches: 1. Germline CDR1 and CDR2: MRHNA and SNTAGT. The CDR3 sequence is CASSDSGTGDGYTF. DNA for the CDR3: TGTGCCAGCAGTGACTCGGGGACAGGGGATGGCTACACCTTC.

Here the CDR3 reads CASSLGTGQLTGNTIYF. The CDR3, as DNA: TGTGCCAGCAGCTTAGGAACGGGACAGCTAACTGGAAACACCATATATTTT. The chain recombines TRBV7-9 with TRBJ1-3; 7 nucleotides match TRBD1. Trimming removed 1 base from V and 2 bases from J; junction bases left unmatched: 8. Germline V gives CDR1 SEHNR, CDR2 FQNEAQ (reference sequence). This CDR3 spans 17 amino acids.